This T cell receptor beta chain originates from a study of cytomegalovirus exposure and HLA in healthy donors. Points from the study as a whole: A cluster of highly shared sequence variants was likely a sequencing artifact.

Primers included in the PCR were 60 Vbeta and 13 Jbeta primers. Libraries were prepared by immunoSEQ multiplex PCR; TCRdb keeps only in-frame clonotypes and omits some of them. The top ten hold roughly 3.5% of the sample, which has roughly 180,000 clones, 70% to 85% seen once. Germline CDR1 GTSNPN, CDR2 SVGIG (reference sequence). CDR3 length equals 13 residues. V shed 4 bases, J shed 7 bases, and the junction held 8 bases outside the gene matches. Details on this clone: Its antigen is unknown.

The chain employs TRBV30 and TRBJ2-7, with 9 bases aligning to TRBD1. This TCR was recovered from a woman aged 60-75 years in good health and CMV-seropositive. Sequencing was done on a sample of PBMCs. CDR3 residues: CAWTDRGAGEQYF. The CDR3 nucleotides are TGTGCCTGGACCGACAGGGGGGCGGGTGAGCAGTACTTC.